A single sample gave rise to the 25 T cell receptor beta chains below, sequenced in a study of CD8 T cells in ankylosing spondylitis (dated by TCRdb to the late 2010s). No cognate antigen is known for these TCRs. The library came from 5' RACE. The sequencer was an Illumina HiSeq 2500. The raw public data were reprocessed by TCRdb itself: fastp quality trimming at Q25, MiXCR clonotype calling, in-frame beta chains only. For every CDR3 protein sequence, its rows merge into one entry that carries the most common genes and DNA. The sample table contains hundreds of thousands of distinct CDR3 sequences; only one count was recorded for 10% to 15% of them. The ten most abundant clones make up approximately 0.5% of the sample. General study outcomes and caveats: A TCR beta motif of fewer than 10 highly homologous amino acid variants appeared characteristic of blood from ankylosing spondylitis patients.

The sequenced material came from blood, either unsorted or a sorted T cell fraction (not recorded which). These receptors originate from a male donor with ankylosing spondylitis.

This clonotype has more than one count but fewer than ten. V gene TRBV5-1 combines with J gene TRBJ2-5; 7 nucleotides match TRBD1. The CDR3 is 14 amino acids. In germline, CDR1 is SGHRS, CDR2 YFSETQ. With V trimmed by 0 bases and J by 4 bases, 3 bases remained unmatched. In nucleotides, the CDR3 is TGCGCCAGCAGCTTGGCTGGGACAGCAGAGACCCAGTACTTC. Protein sequence: CASSLAGTAETQYF.

A few counts support this clonotype. The chain couples TRBV11-2 to TRBJ2-7, with D maybe TRBD2 (5 bases). Trimming removed 6 bases at V and 2 bases at J, with 17 bases between. There are 15 residues in the CDR3. Looked up from germline, CDR1 is SGHAT and CDR2 is FQNNGV. The CDR3 protein is CASRLRPTIPYEQYF. The DNA for the CDR3 is TGTGCCAGCAGACTTCGTCCGACTATCCCCTACGAGCAGTACTTC.

This clonotype was detected many times. V gene TRBV4-2 combines with J gene TRBJ2-3; 10 nucleotides align to TRBD2. This CDR3 spans 14 amino acids. Germline CDR1 is LGHNA and CDR2 is YNFKEQ. J gave up 3 bases and V 4 bases, and 1 base lay outside the gene matches. CDR3 sequence: CASSRSGRTDTQYF. The CDR3 region has the DNA TGTGCCAGCAGCCGTAGCGGGAGGACAGATACGCAGTATTTT.

This clonotype turned up a few times. This chain connects TRBV7-9 to TRBJ2-5, with 8 bases fitting TRBD2. The junction had 6 bases not matched to a gene; V was cut back by 1 base and J by 5 bases. This CDR3 spans 15 amino acids. CDR1 is SEHNR and CDR2 is FQNEAQ in the germline V gene (reference sequence). CDR3 sequence (DNA): TGTGCCAGCAGCTTAGGAGCGGGGGAGCGGGAGACCCAGTACTTC. Protein: CASSLGAGERETQYF.

Ten or more counts support this clonotype. V usage is TRBV20-1 and J usage is TRBJ2-3; D is possibly TRBD1 or TRBD2 (5 bases each). CDR1 is DFQATT, CDR2 SNEGSKA, per germline (reference sequence). V lost 3 bases and J 0 bases, leaving 19 bases between the germline ends. CDR3 length: 17 amino acids. The CDR3: CSARVQKGTYSTDTQYF. The CDR3 DNA reads TGCAGTGCTAGGGTCCAAAAGGGGACCTATAGCACAGATACGCAGTATTTT.

This clonotype was seen ten or more times. The rearrangement joins TRBV20-1 to TRBJ2-7, with a weak D call TRBD2 (6 bases). The CDR3 has 15 residues. Trimming removed 3 bases at V and 2 bases at J, with 17 bases between. Germline CDR1 reads DFQATT; CDR2 reads SNEGSKA (reference sequence). DNA of the CDR3: TGCAGTGCTAGGAGACTAGTGGGAGCGACCTACGAGCAGTACTTC. Amino acids: CSARRLVGATYEQYF.

This clonotype occurred a few times. The rearrangement joins TRBV9 to TRBJ1-3; D possibly corresponds to TRBD1 (6 bases). The CDR3 is 15 amino acids. With 3 bases removed from V and 0 bases from J, the gap between germline ends came to 10 bases. Germline V gene lookup returns CDR1 SGDLS and CDR2 YYNGEE. Here the CDR3 reads CASSGTASSGNTIYF. The CDR3 coding sequence is TGTGCCAGCAGCGGGACAGCGTCCTCTGGAAACACCATATATTTT.

This clonotype was observed once. V is TRBV28 and J is TRBJ1-2, with no clear D. CDR3 length: 12 residues. Deletions cut 3 bases from V and 3 bases from J, with 5 bases between. Germline CDR1 MDHEN, CDR2 SYDVKM. This CDR3 reads CASSFSYYGYTF. For the CDR3, the DNA is TGTGCCAGCAGTTTCTCCTACTATGGCTACACCTTC.

This clonotype came up a few times. The rearrangement links TRBV5-1 to TRBJ2-1; D perhaps matches TRBD1 (6 bases). The V end was cut by 0 bases, the J end by 5 bases, with 12 bases between. The CDR3 totals 15 residues. Germline V CDR1 and CDR2: SGHRS, YFSETQ. CDR3 in amino acids: CASSLVQGSDNEQFF. As DNA, the CDR3 is TGCGCCAGCAGCTTGGTACAGGGCAGTGACAATGAGCAGTTCTTC.

The table lists this clonotype with many counts. The chain is built from TRBV29-1 and TRBJ1-1; 9 bases match TRBD1. V shed 7 bases, J shed 6 bases, and the junction held 9 bases outside the gene matches. Germline V gene data show CDR1 as SQVTM and CDR2 as ANQGSEA. The CDR3 runs 13 residues. The DNA for the CDR3 is TGCAGCGCAATAGGACAGGGGATAGCTGAAGCTTTCTTT. Its translation is CSAIGQGIAEAFF. Using reference TRBV29-1 and TRBJ1-1 for the parts outside the CDR3, the full variable domain is SAVISQKPSRDICQRGTSLTIQCQVDSQVTMMFWYRQQPGQSLTLIATANQGSEATYESGFVIDKFPISRPNLTFSTLTVSNMSPEDSSIYLCSAIGQGIAEAFFGQGTRLTVV.

The table lists this clonotype with many counts. This chain links TRBV6-1 with TRBJ2-1, with D possibly TRBD2 on 6 matching bases. Germline CDR1 reads MNHNS; CDR2 reads SASEGT. The V gene lost 6 bases and the J gene lost 7 bases, with 22 bases spanning the gap. This CDR3 region has 16 residues. CDR3 sequence (DNA): TGTGCCAGCAGCCGGAGGGGTCTGATAGGGGTAAATGAGCAGTTCTTC. Protein sequence: CASSRRGLIGVNEQFF.

Details on this clonotype: A much larger clone lies one base from this, so it may be a read error. The chain carries TRBV20-1 and TRBJ1-2; D uncertain. Trimming stripped 4 bases from V and 4 bases from J, with 13 bases between. The CDR3 has 13 amino acids. Germline CDR1 is DFQATT and CDR2 is SNEGSKA (reference sequence). CDR3 sequence: CSATIGHGYGYTF. For the CDR3, the DNA is TGCAGTGCTACCATAGGGCACGGCTATGGCTACACCTTC.

Only a few counts were recorded for this clonotype. The chain joins TRBV10-2 to TRBJ2-1; 12 bases align to TRBD2. The CDR3 covers 14 residues. Germline CDR1 WSHSY, CDR2 SAAADI. Trimming removed 5 bases from V and 4 bases from J; junction bases left unmatched: 0. CDR3 sequence (DNA): TGCGCCAGCAGTACTAGCGGGAGGTACAATGAGCAGTTCTTC. This translates into CASSTSGRYNEQFF.

This clonotype has ten or more counts. The J gene is TRBJ2-1, the V gene TRBV6-2 or TRBV6-3; 7 bases line up with TRBD1. The CDR3 totals 15 residues. Trimming at V came to 4 bases and at J to 2 bases, leaving 5 bases not matched to a gene. CDR1 is MNHEY, CDR2 SVGEGT, per germline. CDR3 nucleotide sequence: TGTGCCAGCAGTTTACTCGGGACAGCCTACAATGAGCAGTTCTTC. It is translated as CASSLLGTAYNEQFF.

V and J are TRBV15 and TRBJ2-3; D ambiguous. In germline, CDR1 is LNHNV, CDR2 YYDKDF (reference sequence). The ends were cut back, 1 base at V and 4 bases at J, with 12 bases in the middle. The CDR3 is made up of 15 amino acids. CDR3 in DNA: TGTGCCACCAGCAGAGTAGGTGGGGTACCAGATACGCAGTATTTT. Translation: CATSRVGGVPDTQYF.

The J gene is TRBJ1-2, the V gene TRBV27; D is ambiguous. Germline CDR1 is MNHEY and CDR2 is SMNVEV (reference sequence). This CDR3 region has 14 residues. V was pared by 0 bases and J by 6 bases, with 11 bases between. This CDR3 is CASSLSAGGNGYTF. The CDR3 DNA reads as TGTGCCAGCAGTTTATCGGCGGGAGGGAATGGCTACACCTTC.

The V and J genes are TRBV20-1 and TRBJ2-7; the D is unclear. Germline values: CDR1 DFQATT, CDR2 SNEGSKA (reference sequence). The CDR3 sequence is 12 residues long. The V gene lost 2 bases and the J gene lost 9 bases, with 14 bases spanning the gap. In nucleotides, the CDR3 is TGCAGTGCTAGACCTGTGGGGAACGGGCAGTACTTC. Amino acids: CSARPVGNGQYF.

This clonotype was counted between two and nine times. The chain links TRBV18 to TRBJ1-5, with 7 bases lining up with TRBD1. V was clipped by 6 bases and J by 7 bases; unmatched bases: 6. The CDR3 runs 13 residues. Germline V CDR1 and CDR2: KGHSH, LQKENI. DNA for the CDR3: TGTGCCAGCTCCCCGGACAGGACCCAGCCCCAGCATTTT. Translating gives CASSPDRTQPQHF.

This clonotype turned up a few times. V gene TRBV5-1 combines with J gene TRBJ2-5, with D unclear. Between the trimmed V and J ends, which lost 4 bases and 2 bases, there was a span of 12 bases. Germline CDR1 SGHRS, CDR2 YFSETQ. This CDR3 has 14 amino acids. The CDR3 DNA follows: TGCGCCAGCAGCCGTGACTCCGGGCAAGAGACCCAGTACTTC. It encodes CASSRDSGQETQYF.

This clonotype was observed a few times. This sequence joins TRBV10-3 and TRBJ1-6; no definite D call. The CDR3 totals 15 residues. V lost 0 bases to trimming and J lost 7 bases, with 10 bases between them. Germline V gene lookup returns CDR1 ENHRY and CDR2 SYGVKD. The CDR3 sequence is CAISESRTVNSPLHF. As DNA, the CDR3 is TGTGCCATCAGTGAGTCTCGGACCGTGAATTCACCCCTCCACTTT.

The sample holds a few counts of this clonotype. The chain couples TRBV11-2 to TRBJ1-5; the D is unclear. V was trimmed by 1 base and J by 0 bases, leaving 16 bases between them. Per germline, CDR1 SGHAT and CDR2 FQNNGV. CDR3 length: 18 residues. DNA for the CDR3: TGTGCCAGCAGCTTAGGGTGGCGGGAGGGCCTTAGCAATCAGCCCCAGCATTTT. This gives the protein CASSLGWREGLSNQPQHF.

The J gene is TRBJ1-2, the V gene TRBV12-3 or TRBV12-4; the D gene is possibly TRBD1 (5 bases). The CDR3 sequence is 13 residues long. The V gene lost 7 bases and the J gene lost 9 bases, with 18 bases spanning the gap. The CDR3 loop reads CASTPTGSGRYTF. CDR3 sequence (DNA): TGTGCCAGCACCCCCACAGGCTCGGGACGCTACACCTTC.

This clonotype has more than one count but fewer than ten. This chain connects TRBV20-1 to TRBJ2-1; no firm D call. CDR1 and CDR2 (germline): DFQATT, SNEGSKA (reference sequence). Trimming shortened V by 3 bases and J by 1 base, and 7 bases separated the two germline ends. The CDR3 loop spans 13 amino acids. CDR3 amino acids: CSASFQSYNEQFF. In DNA form, the CDR3 reads TGCAGTGCTAGTTTCCAATCCTACAATGAGCAGTTCTTC.

In its sample, this clonotype was seen a few times. V usage is TRBV9 and J usage is TRBJ2-1; the match to TRBD1 covers 11 bases. CDR1 is SGDLS and CDR2 is YYNGEE in the germline V gene. The length of the CDR3 is 15 residues. Germline trimming cut 2 bases from V and 8 bases from J; bases unmatched to any gene: 6. The CDR3 region is CASSVDRGLRDEQFF. In DNA, the CDR3 is TGTGCCAGCAGCGTGGACAGGGGGCTTCGGGATGAGCAGTTCTTC.

V and J are TRBV20-1 and TRBJ2-5, with D tentatively TRBD1 or TRBD2 (5 bases each). The CDR3 has 16 amino acids. Germline loops: CDR1 DFQATT, CDR2 SNEGSKA (reference sequence). Between the trimmed V and J ends, which lost 6 bases and 0 bases, there was a span of 20 bases. For the CDR3, the DNA is TGCAGTGCCGCACCTGAGAGAGGGGTGTACCAAGAGACCCAGTACTTC. Translated, it gives CSAAPERGVYQETQYF.